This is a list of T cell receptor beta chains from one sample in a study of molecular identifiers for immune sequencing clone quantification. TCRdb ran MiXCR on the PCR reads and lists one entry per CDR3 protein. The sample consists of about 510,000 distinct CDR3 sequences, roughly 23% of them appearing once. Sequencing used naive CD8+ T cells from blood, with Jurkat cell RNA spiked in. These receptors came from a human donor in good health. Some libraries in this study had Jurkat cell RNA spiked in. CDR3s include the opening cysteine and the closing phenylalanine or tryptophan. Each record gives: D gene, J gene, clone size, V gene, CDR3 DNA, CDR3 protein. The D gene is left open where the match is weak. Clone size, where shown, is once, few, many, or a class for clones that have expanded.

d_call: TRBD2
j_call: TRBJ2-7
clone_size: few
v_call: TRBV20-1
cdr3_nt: TGCAGTGCTAGAGACCCTAGCGGGACAACCTCCTACGAGCAGTACTTC
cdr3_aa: CSARDPSGTTSYEQYF

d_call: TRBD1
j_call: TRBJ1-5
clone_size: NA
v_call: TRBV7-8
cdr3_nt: TGTGCCAGCAGTACGCCCGGGACAGGAACCTATAGCAATCAGCCCCAGCATTTT
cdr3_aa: CASSTPGTGTYSNQPQHF

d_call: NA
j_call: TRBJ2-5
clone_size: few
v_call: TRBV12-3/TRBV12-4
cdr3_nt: TGTGCCAGCAGTAAACCTCATGGGATCGAGACCCAGTACTTC
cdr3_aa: CASSKPHGIETQYF

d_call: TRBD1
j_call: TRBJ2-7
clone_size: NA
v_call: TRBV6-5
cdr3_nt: TGTGCCAGCAGTTACTCTCAGGGGGCTTACTACGAGCAGTACTTC
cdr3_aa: CASSYSQGAYYEQYF

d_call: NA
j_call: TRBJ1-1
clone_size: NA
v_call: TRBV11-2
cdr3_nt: TGTGCCAGCAGCCTAGCATTAGGTGAGGACACTGAAGCTTTCTTT
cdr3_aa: CASSLALGEDTEAFF

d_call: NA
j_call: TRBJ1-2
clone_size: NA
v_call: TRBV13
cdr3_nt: TGTGCCAGCAGCGCTGGACCATATGGCTGCACCTTC
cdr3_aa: CASSAGPYGCTF

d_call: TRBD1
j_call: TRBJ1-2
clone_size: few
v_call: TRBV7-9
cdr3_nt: TGTGCCAGCAGGGAGTCGACAGGGGCGGGCTACACCTTC
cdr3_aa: CASRESTGAGYTF

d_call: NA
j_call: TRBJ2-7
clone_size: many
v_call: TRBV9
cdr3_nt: TGTGCCAGCAGCCCCCGCGGTACGTACTCCTACGAGCAGTACTTC
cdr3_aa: CASSPRGTYSYEQYF

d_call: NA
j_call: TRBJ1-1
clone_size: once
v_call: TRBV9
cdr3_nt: TGTGCCAGCAGCGCCCCTGGGGCGAACACTGAAGCTCTCTTT
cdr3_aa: CASSAPGANTEALF

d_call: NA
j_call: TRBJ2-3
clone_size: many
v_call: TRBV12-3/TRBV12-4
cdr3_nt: TGTGCCAGCAGCTTAGGCACGGACACAGATACGCAGTATTTT
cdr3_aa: CASSLGTDTDTQYF

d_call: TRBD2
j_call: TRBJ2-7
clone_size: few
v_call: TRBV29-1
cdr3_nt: TGCAGCGTTGAAGATTACGGGACTAGCGGGAGCTACGAGCAGTACTTC
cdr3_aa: CSVEDYGTSGSYEQYF

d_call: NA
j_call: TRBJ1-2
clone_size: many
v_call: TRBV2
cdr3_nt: TGTGCCAGCAGTGACGACAGAGCTAACTATGGCTACACCTTC
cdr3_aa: CASSDDRANYGYTF

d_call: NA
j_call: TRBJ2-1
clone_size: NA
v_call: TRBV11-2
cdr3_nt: TGTGCCAGCAGCTTAACGGGGGATCCCAGGGCCCGTTCGCCATACAATGAGCAGTTCTTC
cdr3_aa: CASSLTGDPRARSPYNEQFF

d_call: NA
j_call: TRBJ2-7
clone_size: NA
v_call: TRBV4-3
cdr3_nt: TGCGCCAGCAGCCAAGATCTGGGCGGGAAGGGTAACGAGCAGTACTTC
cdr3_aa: CASSQDLGGKGNEQYF

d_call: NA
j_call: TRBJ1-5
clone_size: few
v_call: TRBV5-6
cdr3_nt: TGTGCCAGCAGCTCCCGTCCCTGGAGCAATCAGCCCCAGCATTTT
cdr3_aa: CASSSRPWSNQPQHF

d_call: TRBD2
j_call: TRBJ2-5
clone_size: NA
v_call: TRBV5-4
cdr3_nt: TGTGCCAGCAGCTTGGGGGGCCTAGCGGGCGGGGAGACCCAGTACTTC
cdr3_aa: CASSLGGLAGGETQYF

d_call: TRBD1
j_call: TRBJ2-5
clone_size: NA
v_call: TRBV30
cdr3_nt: TGTGCCTGGACGCCGTGGGACAGGGGACAAGAGACCCAGTACTTC
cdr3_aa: CAWTPWDRGQETQYF

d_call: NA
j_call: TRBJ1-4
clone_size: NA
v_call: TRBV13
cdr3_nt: TGTACCAGCAGCTTAGTCGTGGTTGGGGAACTGTTTTTT
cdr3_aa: CTSSLVVVGELFF

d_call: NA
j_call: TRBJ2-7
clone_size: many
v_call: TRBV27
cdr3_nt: TGTGCCAGCGGGGTTGGGGAGCAGTACTTC
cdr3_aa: CASGVGEQYF

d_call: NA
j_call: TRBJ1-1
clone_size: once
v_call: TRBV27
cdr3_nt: TGTGCCAGCAGAACGTCCTCAAGAGGGACTGAAGCTTTCTTT
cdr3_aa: CASRTSSRGTEAFF

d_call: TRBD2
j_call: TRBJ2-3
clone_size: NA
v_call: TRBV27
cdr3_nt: TGTGCCAGCAGTGTGGGACTAGCGATGGATACGCAGTATTTT
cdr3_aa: CASSVGLAMDTQYF

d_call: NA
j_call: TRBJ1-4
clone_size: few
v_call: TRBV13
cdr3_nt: TGTGCCAGCAGCGTCACCGGGACCCTTAATGAAAAACTGTTTTTT
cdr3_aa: CASSVTGTLNEKLFF

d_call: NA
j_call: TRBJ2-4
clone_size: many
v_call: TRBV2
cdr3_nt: TGTGCCAGCAGTGAATATGTGGGGCTGGGCATTCAGTACTTC
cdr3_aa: CASSEYVGLGIQYF

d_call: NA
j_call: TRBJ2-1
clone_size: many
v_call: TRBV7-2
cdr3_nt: TGTGCCAGCAGCTTATCTCTGGGGGCGGGCGATGAGCAGTTCTTC
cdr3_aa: CASSLSLGAGDEQFF

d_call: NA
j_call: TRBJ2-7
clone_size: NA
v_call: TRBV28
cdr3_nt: TGTGCCAGCAGTTTTAGGCCCTCCCCGTACGAGCAGTACTTC
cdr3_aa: CASSFRPSPYEQYF

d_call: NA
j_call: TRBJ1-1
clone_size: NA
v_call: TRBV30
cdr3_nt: TGTACCTGGAGTTCAGGGGTCAACACTGAAGCTTTCTTT
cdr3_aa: CTWSSGVNTEAFF

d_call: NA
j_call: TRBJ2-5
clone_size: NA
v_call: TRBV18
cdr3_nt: TGTGCCAGCTCCACCGCACCGACACAAGAGACCCAGTACTTC
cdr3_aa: CASSTAPTQETQYF

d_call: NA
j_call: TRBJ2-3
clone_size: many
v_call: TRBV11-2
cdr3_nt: TGTGCCAGCAGCGGACTAGGGGACAAGTCTAGCACAGATACGCAGTATTTT
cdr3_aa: CASSGLGDKSSTDTQYF

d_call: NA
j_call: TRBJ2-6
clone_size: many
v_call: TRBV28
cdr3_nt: TGTGCCAGCCATTTTTTGCAGACAAGCTCGGCTGGGGCCAACGTCCTGACTTTC
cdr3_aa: CASHFLQTSSAGANVLTF

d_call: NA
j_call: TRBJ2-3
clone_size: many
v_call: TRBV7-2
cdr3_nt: TGTGCCAGCAGCTTAGCCTTCCGAGCGTCACCAGATACGCAGTATTTT
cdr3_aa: CASSLAFRASPDTQYF

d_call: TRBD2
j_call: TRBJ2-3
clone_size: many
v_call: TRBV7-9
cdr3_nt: TGTGCCAGCAGCTCGGGGACTAGTTACGGAGATACGCAGTATTTT
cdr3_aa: CASSSGTSYGDTQYF

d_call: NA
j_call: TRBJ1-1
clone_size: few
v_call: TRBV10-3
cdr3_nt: TGTGCCATCTCCCCTAGCGGTATAGGTGGCACTGAAGCTTTCTTT
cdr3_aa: CAISPSGIGGTEAFF

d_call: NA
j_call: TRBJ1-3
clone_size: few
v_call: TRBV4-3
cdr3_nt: TGCGCCAGCAGCCAAGATCTGGTAACCTCTGGAAACACCATATATTTT
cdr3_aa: CASSQDLVTSGNTIYF

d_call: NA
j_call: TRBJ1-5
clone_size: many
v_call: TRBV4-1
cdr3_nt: TGCGCCAGCAGCCAAGGGGACGGGGGCTATCAGCCCCAGCATTTT
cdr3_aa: CASSQGDGGYQPQHF

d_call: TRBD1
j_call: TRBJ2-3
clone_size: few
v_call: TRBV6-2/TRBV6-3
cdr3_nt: TGTGCCAGCAGTTATTCCGACAGGGGTGGCACAGATACGCAGTATTTT
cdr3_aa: CASSYSDRGGTDTQYF

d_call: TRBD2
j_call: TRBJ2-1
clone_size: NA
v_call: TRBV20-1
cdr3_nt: TGCAGTGCTAGAGATCTTCTAGCGGGCATATATGAGCAGTTCTTC
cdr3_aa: CSARDLLAGIYEQFF

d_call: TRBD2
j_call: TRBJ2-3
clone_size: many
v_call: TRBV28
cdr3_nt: TGTGCCAGCAGTTTATTCTTCTCCGGGAGGGAAACAGATACGCAGTATTTT
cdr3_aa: CASSLFFSGRETDTQYF

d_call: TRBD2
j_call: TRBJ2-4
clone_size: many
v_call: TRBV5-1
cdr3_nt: TGCGCCAGCAGCTCCACGACAAGCGGGATAGCCAAAAACATTCAGTACTTC
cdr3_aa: CASSSTTSGIAKNIQYF

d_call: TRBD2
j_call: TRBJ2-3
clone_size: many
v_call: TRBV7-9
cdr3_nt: TGTGCCAGTGGACTAGAGACAGATACGCAGTATTTT
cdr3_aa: CASGLETDTQYF

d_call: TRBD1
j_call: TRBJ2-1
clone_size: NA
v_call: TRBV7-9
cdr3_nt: TGTGCCAGCTATCCTACGACAGGGGCGTTGGATGAGCAGTTCTTC
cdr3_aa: CASYPTTGALDEQFF

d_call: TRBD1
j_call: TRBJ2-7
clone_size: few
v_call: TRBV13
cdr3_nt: TGTGCCAGCAGCTCAGCCGGGACAGGGGACTACGAGCAGTACTTC
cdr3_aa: CASSSAGTGDYEQYF

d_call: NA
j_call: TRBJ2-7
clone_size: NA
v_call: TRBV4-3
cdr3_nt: TGCGCCAGCAGCCCGTACCTTAGAAACGAGCAGTACTTC
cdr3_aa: CASSPYLRNEQYF

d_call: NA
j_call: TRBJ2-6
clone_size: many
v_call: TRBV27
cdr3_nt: TGTGCCAGCACCAGCTCTGGGGCCAACGTCCTGACTTTC
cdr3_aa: CASTSSGANVLTF

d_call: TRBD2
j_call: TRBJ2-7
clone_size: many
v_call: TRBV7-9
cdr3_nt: TGTGCCAGCAGCTCCACTAGCGAAGGAGGCGAGCAGTACTTC
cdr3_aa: CASSSTSEGGEQYF

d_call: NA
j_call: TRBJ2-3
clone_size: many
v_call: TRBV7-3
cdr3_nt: TGTGCCAGCAGCATGACGACCGGGACATCTCATACGCAGTATTTT
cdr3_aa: CASSMTTGTSHTQYF

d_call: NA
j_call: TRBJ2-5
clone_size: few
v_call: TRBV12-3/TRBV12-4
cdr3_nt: TGTGCCAGCAGTCTCCTCGCTCCGACGGGGAACCAAGAGACCCAGTACTTC
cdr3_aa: CASSLLAPTGNQETQYF

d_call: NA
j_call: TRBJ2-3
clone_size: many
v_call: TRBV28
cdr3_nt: TGTGCCAGCAGTCTTCTCCGGGGGCGCCCAGATACGCAGTATTTT
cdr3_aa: CASSLLRGRPDTQYF

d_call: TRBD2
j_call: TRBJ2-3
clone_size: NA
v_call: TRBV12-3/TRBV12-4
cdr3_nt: TGTGCCAGCAGTTTTTCTGGGAGCGGGAGTACAGATACGCAGTATTTT
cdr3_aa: CASSFSGSGSTDTQYF